One T cell receptor (beta chain) is described in this entry. This receptor's antigen is unknown. Per-base qualities were not stored, and no clone one base away is much larger. Library method: the immunoSEQ multiplex PCR assay. For the multiplex PCR, a mixture combining 60 forward primers for TCR Vbeta segments and 13 reverse primers for TCR Jbeta segments was used. A multiplex PCR assay on genomic DNA amplified the CDR3 region of rearranged TCR beta genes. On the Illumina HiSeq System, the amplified TCR beta libraries were sequenced as 87-base-pair reads. From the authors' description of their analysis: A later analysis tallied 80 million to 95 million unique TCR beta chains across the 610 or so repertoires, and around 10 million of those chains were shared by two or more donors. To remove PCR and sequencing errors, raw reads were error-corrected and collapsed into unique sequences using a nearest-neighbor algorithm that merged closely related sequences. V, D and J gene segments were assigned by aligning CDR3 sequences to IMGT reference sequences. For a sequence to be retained, a match of at least six nucleotides to both a V gene segment and a J gene segment was required. A rearrangement counted as productive if the CDR3 had no stop codons and remained in frame with V and J, and every other rearrangement counted as non-productive. Following IMGT convention, CDR3 was defined as the stretch from the second conserved V-encoded cysteine up to the conserved J-encoded phenylalanine. Sequences without an unambiguous match to a single V gene segment were excluded from the earlier analysis of about 630 of the donors. In an earlier analysis of 450 to 750 of the donors, a V segment was called functional when productive rearrangements were above 56.7%, and segregating when the standard deviation between donors exceeded 5%. To diagnose cytomegalovirus status from the catalog of TCR beta chain sequences, a statistical classification framework was built. V and J gene assignment, in a later analysis, came from comparing TCR nucleotide sequences with IMGT/GENE-DB human TR gene sequences. Using the TCRdist pipeline, a later analysis assigned CDR3 sequences along with most-parsimonious VDJ recombination scenarios. In a later analysis, every TCR beta chain was defined by the combination of its CDR3 amino acid sequence and its V-gene family, and reads without a unique V-gene family were dropped. As a way to deal with suspected cross-contamination and a sequencing artifact, a later analysis dropped hundreds of nucleotide sequences that were highly shared and had low generation probability. A later analysis calculated a clonal expansion index for each public chain from normalized within-repertoire ranks of inferred template counts. A later analysis computed generation probabilities with a VDJ recombination model fitted to out-of-frame rearrangements, and checked the results against IGoR. In a later analysis, hypergeometric tests were used to score TCR-TCR, TCR-HLA and TCR-CMV co-occurrence, with a repertoire-size bias correction applied to TCR pairs. To estimate false discovery rates, a later analysis permuted the HLA or CMV assignments 20 times. In a later analysis, co-occurring TCRs were grouped using DBSCAN, with TCRdist sequence similarity added in when clustering inside HLA-allele-positive subsets. Repertoires with fewer than 30,000 or more than 120,000 public chains were left out of co-occurrence clustering, as were about 5 repertoires with anomalous nucleotide sharing. TCRdb limited this immuneACCESS table to in-frame rearrangements with V and J called. A share of clones is missing; checked studies link under half to unresolved V genes, and the rest is unexplained. For V, J and clone size, that table is used; D and trimming come from the DNA. The table for this sample lists more than 85,000 clones; around four fifths of them were counted only once. 2.5% to 3% of the sample lies in the top ten.

The cohort was made up of approximately 670 healthy bone marrow donors. At the time of sampling, every cohort member was nominally healthy, though immune exposures that went unrecorded were likely present. The donor was CMV seronegative and was included in the group of 352 seronegative cohort members. Every donor gave a peripheral blood sample, and the peripheral blood mononuclear cells from that sample were used for TCR beta sequencing. The Qiagen DNeasy Blood Extraction Kit was used to extract genomic DNA from the blood cell samples. This record comes from a study of cytomegalovirus exposure and HLA in healthy donors (dated by TCRdb to 2016 to 2017). Study-level background: According to an earlier analysis of 550 to 700 of the donors, 150 million to 200 million T cells yielded 117 million unique TCR beta sequences and around 300 Gb of sequence data. The aim of the study was to test whether cataloging public T cell receptors could identify signatures of past pathogen exposure. Both class I and class II loci were covered by HLA typing, at four-digit resolution. Rather than drawing on any new phenotypic data, the later analysis identified candidate immune exposures from TCR beta sequences and the way those sequences occurred across donors. Of the 398 genotyped donors, over 80% were placed in the genetic ancestry cluster associated with self-reported Caucasian donors. Roughly five DR-DQ haplotypes were handled as single units for association and clustering, since linkage in the cohort was strong. An early release covering over 500 HLA-typed donors comprised roughly 300 gigabases of sequencing data and approximately 85 million unique TCR sequences. Donor age, sex, ethnicity and CMV serostatus were compiled together with the repertoire data. A separate validation cohort of approximately 130 different subjects was used in addition to the approximately 610-subject first cohort. The study profiled the T cell repertoires of around 700 subjects by immunosequencing and related them to cytomegalovirus serostatus. A later analysis re-analyzed previously published TCR beta repertoires from 660 or so donors and added high-resolution HLA genotyping to study TCR occurrence patterns. High-throughput TCR immunosequencing, statistical association of individual TCRs with disease status, and machine learning were combined to predict cytomegalovirus infection status. An earlier analysis of about 620 of the donors applied high-throughput TCR beta sequencing to assess whether each TCR beta V gene segment acted as functional or pseudogenic. Typing coverage differed by locus: A, B, C, DRB1 and DQB1 were typed in roughly 620-640 donors, DQA1 in approximately 520, DPA1 in around 600, and DPB1 in around 490. Across about 380 genotyped donors of the cohort, an average of approximately 240,000 unique TCR beta nucleotide sequences per donor were sequenced, and 15% to 20% of those sequences were non-productive. All discovery cohort repertoires had been generated on a single sequencing platform. A later genetic analysis took genome-wide SNP genotypes for about 55% of the 666 donors and used that subset as a discovery cohort.

General study outcomes and caveats: Correlated functional status among segregating V segments might be attributable to linkage disequilibrium, but an unknown experimental factor could not be ruled out. In a later analysis, several top co-occurrence clusters were reported to appear linked to parvovirus B19, influenza, CMV and Epstein-Barr virus. In a later genetic analysis, fewer N-insertions in productive TCRs were reported among donors in an Asian-associated ancestry cluster than the approximately 670-donor mean. A later analysis found that HLA-associated TCR beta chains were more clonally expanded and had lower generation probabilities than equally common non-associated chains. A total of 150 to 200 TCR beta chains were listed by the study as associated with cytomegalovirus. According to a later analysis, most CMV-associated TCR beta chains appeared to be HLA-restricted, and the HLA associations seemed to be driven largely by CMV exposure. CMV serostatus was the only immune exposure information available for the cohort. It was suggested by the authors that the approach could potentially be generalized to other disease states and immunological phenotypes. In vitro tests confirmed that three of the cytomegalovirus-associated TCR beta chains recognize cytomegalovirus antigens. Specific HLA alleles were associated with roughly 16,000 TCR beta sequences at a false discovery rate of 0.05 in a later analysis. Cytomegalovirus status was reported to be diagnosed by the classifier with high specificity and sensitivity in both the original and validation cohorts. Presence/absence analyses assumed roughly uniform sequencing depth across donors, an assumption that may not hold. In a later genetic analysis, a missense DCLRE1C variant was associated with V-gene and J-gene trimming of TCR beta chains, and the association was replicated in an independent cohort. An earlier analysis of approximately 590 of the donors showed that most TCR beta V segments appeared in productive rearrangements either about 90% or about 30% of the time, which broadly matched IMGT annotations. Only TCR beta chains were sequenced in this cohort, and the absence of alpha or paired-chain data limited detectable features. According to a later analysis, TCR association rates differed among HLA loci, with DRB1 alleles showing the most associated TCRs and HLA-C alleles showing the fewest. A cluster of highly shared sequence variants was judged likely to be a technical artifact of the sequencing pipeline. When HLA alleles, especially DR and DQ, strongly co-occurred, attributing TCR associations to individual alleles was difficult. Most TCR sequences were observed very rarely across donors, whereas some public TCRs were present in many individuals. Some 16 rarely observed V segments, including chromosome 9 orphons, were excluded from the earlier analysis of about 500 of the donors because counts were too low. A further reported finding was that TCR beta sequences accurately predicted the HLA-A and HLA-B alleles for most subjects in the first cohort. Because HLA typing was unavailable for some donors at each locus, only the typed subset was used in association tests.

The sequenced sample was PBMCs. The origin of this receptor is a man in his forties or fifties in good health and CMV-seronegative.

The DNA reads TGTGCCATCAGCCTTAGGGACAGGGGCGATGCAGATACGCAGTATTTT. Its protein is CAISLRDRGDADTQYF. The sequence is built from TRBV10-3 and TRBJ2-3, and TRBD1 matches 10 of the central bases. The CDR3 starts with the cysteine, ends with the phenylalanine, and has 16 residues. Left in the record is the CDR3 DNA by itself, 48 bases read in frame from the first base. Germline trimming: 6 bases from V, 4 bases from J; junction bases outside gene matches: 10. Per the germline V gene, ENHRY is the CDR1 and SYGVKD is the CDR2.